This T cell receptor (beta chain) was sequenced during a study of T cells in Graves' hyperthyroidism and ophthalmopathy. The CDR3 regions of TCR beta were amplified from RNA transcripts. First-round RT-PCR with HTBI primers amplified the TCR CDR3 region. TCRdb re-analysed the multiplex PCR reads in MiXCR, keeping a single row per CDR3 protein. The table has a few hundred thousand distinct CDR3 sequences, 15% to 20% seen once. J gave up 9 bases and V 6 bases, and 5 bases lay outside the gene matches. The CDR3 has 14 residues. Germline V gene lookup returns CDR1 DFQATT and CDR2 SNEGSKA (reference sequence). Many counts were recorded for this clonotype.

The chain is built from TRBV20-1 and TRBJ2-1; 16 nucleotides agree with TRBD2. The receptor was derived from a woman between 40 and 50 years old with Graves' ophthalmopathy. The sample taken for sequencing was blood. DNA of the CDR3: TGCAGTGCCGGGACTAGCGGGAGGGCCGTTGAGCAGTTCTTC. It encodes CSAGTSGRAVEQFF.